The 32 T cell receptor beta chains below all came from one sample that was sequenced in a study of cytomegalovirus exposure and HLA in healthy donors (dated by TCRdb to the late 2010s). Library preparation was by the immunoSEQ multiplex PCR assay. The multiplex PCR relied on a mix of 60 forward primers for TCR Vbeta segments and 13 reverse primers for TCR Jbeta segments. This immuneACCESS table, as held by TCRdb, lists in-frame sequences with V and J called but not all clones. Of the missing ones, under half trace to an unresolved V gene in checked studies; the others have no known cause. The table for this sample lists approximately 200,000 clones; about 83% of them were counted only once. Together, the top ten hold approximately 6% of the sample. The sample consisted of PBMCs. The receptors originated from a woman younger than 45 in good health and CMV-seropositive.

This clone was detected once. V usage is TRBV5-1 and J usage is TRBJ2-2; 8 bases align to TRBD2. CDR3 size: 15 residues. Trimming at V came to 2 bases and at J to 5 bases, leaving 5 bases not matched to a gene. Looked up from germline, CDR1 is SGHRS and CDR2 is YFSETQ. In DNA form, the CDR3 reads TGCGCCAGCAGCTTAGGCGGGGGGCCTACCGGGGAGCTGTTTTTT. Translated, it gives CASSLGGGPTGELFF.

This clone turned up a few times. The chain combines TRBV7-9 with TRBJ1-4, with unresolved D. The CDR3 is 14 amino acids. Germline CDR1 reads SEHNR; CDR2 reads FQNEAQ (reference sequence). The ends were cut back, 3 bases at V and 5 bases at J, with 10 bases in the middle. CDR3 nucleotide sequence: TGTGCCAGCAGCTTCCAGAATACCAATGAAAAACTGTTTTTT. Its translation is CASSFQNTNEKLFF.

The CDR3 reads CAISESERRPEQYF. In DNA form, the CDR3 reads TGTGCCATCAGTGAGTCGGAAAGGAGGCCCGAGCAGTACTTC. The chain employs TRBV10-3 and TRBJ2-5; D is possibly TRBD2 (5 bases). The DNA end is a closer match to TRBJ2-7, so the J assignment may be wrong. CDR1 is ENHRY, CDR2 SYGVKD, per germline. The CDR3 extends over 14 amino acids.

The CDR3 loop is CASSPPGYGYTF. The CDR3 DNA follows: TGTGCCAGCAGTCCCCCAGGCTATGGCTACACCTTC. This sequence joins TRBV25-1 and TRBJ1-2; D remains unclear. Germline CDR1 is MGHDK and CDR2 is SYGVNS. Trimming pared 5 bases from V and 4 bases from J, leaving 8 bases between. CDR3 length: 12 amino acids.

The genes are TRBV6-5 and TRBJ2-7; 7 bases match TRBD1. The CDR3 has 13 amino acids. V gave up 2 bases and J gave up 3 bases; unmatched junction bases: 1. CDR1 is MNHEY and CDR2 is SVGAGI in the germline V gene. CDR3 bases: TGTGCCAGCAGTTACCGGGACAGCTACGAGCAGTACTTC. Residues: CASSYRDSYEQYF.

V usage is TRBV2 and J usage is TRBJ1-2; 12 bases align to TRBD1. The V gene's germline CDR1 is SNHLY and CDR2 FYNNEI. With 7 bases clipped from V and 8 bases from J, the junction kept 5 bases outside the gene matches. This CDR3 is built from 13 residues. The CDR3 region is CASTGTGGFGYTF. The CDR3 nucleotides read TGTGCCAGCACCGGGACAGGGGGCTTCGGCTACACCTTC.

V usage is TRBV5-4 and J usage is TRBJ2-5, with TRBD1 identical over 7 bases. The CDR3 runs 15 residues. Trimming cost V 0 bases and J 7 bases; bases outside gene matches: 9. From germline, CDR1 is SGHNT and CDR2 YYREEE (reference sequence). CDR3 sequence (DNA): TGTGCCAGCAGCTTGGTTAACAGGGGTGAAGGGACCCAGTACTTC. As protein: CASSLVNRGEGTQYF.

The V gene is TRBV2, the J gene TRBJ1-4; D is unclear. Germline CDR1 reads SNHLY; CDR2 reads FYNNEI. This CDR3 spans 15 amino acids. The V and J ends lost 8 bases and 6 bases respectively, with 19 bases between them. The CDR3: CASRKRAGRHEKLFF. Here the CDR3 DNA reads TGTGCCAGCCGAAAGAGGGCAGGAAGGCATGAAAAACTGTTTTTT.

The chain recombines TRBV5-5 with TRBJ2-2; D may be TRBD1 (6 bases). The CDR3 extends over 16 amino acids. The germline V gene encodes CDR1 SGHKS and CDR2 YYEKEE (reference sequence). The V end was cut by 1 base, the J end by 2 bases, with 12 bases between. The CDR3 region is CASSLSGDLNTGELFF. The CDR3 region has the DNA TGTGCCAGCAGCTTGTCAGGGGACCTCAACACCGGGGAGCTGTTTTTT. Using reference TRBV5-5 and TRBJ2-2 for the parts outside the CDR3, the full variable domain is DAGVTQSPTHLIKTRGQQVTLRCSPISGHKSVSWYQQVLGQGPQFIFQYYEKEERGRGNFPDRFSARQFPNYSSELNVNALLLGDSALYLCASSLSGDLNTGELFFGEGSRLTVL.

V usage is TRBV5-1 and J usage is TRBJ1-1; D unresolved. V dropped 0 bases and J dropped 4 bases, with 10 bases sitting between them. Germline V gene lookup returns CDR1 SGHRS and CDR2 YFSETQ. The CDR3 is made up of 14 amino acids. The chain's CDR3 is CASSLVLEVTEAFF. The CDR3 bases are TGCGCCAGCAGCTTGGTTCTAGAGGTCACTGAAGCTTTCTTT.

The CDR3 DNA reads as TGTGCCAGCAGTTACCGGACAGGGTGGACTGAAGCTTTCTTT. This translates into CASSYRTGWTEAFF. The chain joins TRBV6-5 to TRBJ1-1, with 8 bases aligning to TRBD1. Germline CDR1 is MNHEY and CDR2 is SVGAGI. V dropped 2 bases and J dropped 5; count of bases not matched to a gene: 4. There are 14 residues in the CDR3.

This clone occurred once. The rearrangement joins TRBV18 to TRBJ1-4; D perhaps matches TRBD1 (5 bases). The CDR3 is 15 residues long. In germline, CDR1 is KGHSH, CDR2 LQKENI. The germline V and J ends were trimmed by 2 bases and 7 bases, with 14 bases remaining between them. CDR3: CASSPVPGFGEKLFF. Written as DNA, the CDR3 is TGTGCCAGCTCACCAGTCCCAGGGTTTGGTGAAAAACTGTTTTTT.

The J gene is TRBJ2-7, the V gene TRBV5-6; TRBD1 might be the D (6 bases). The length of the CDR3 is 15 residues. Germline V gene sequence: CDR1 SGHDT, CDR2 YYEEEE. Between the trimmed V and J ends, which lost 0 bases and 4 bases, there was a span of 14 bases. CDR3 sequence: CASSLESSGEYEQYF. In DNA, the CDR3 is TGTGCCAGCAGCTTGGAAAGTTCAGGGGAATACGAGCAGTACTTC.

J is TRBJ1-4 and V is TRBV6-5; D unclear. CDR1 and CDR2 (germline): MNHEY, SVGAGI. With 2 bases removed from V and 7 bases from J, the gap between germline ends came to 8 bases. This CDR3 is 13 amino acids long. Written as DNA, the CDR3 is TGTGCCAGCAGTTACGGCCCTCCTGAAAAACTGTTTTTT. It is translated as CASSYGPPEKLFF.

CDR3 residues: CASSENPTSSYEQYF. The DNA of the CDR3 is TGCGCCAGCAGCGAAAACCCTACGAGCTCCTACGAGCAGTACTTC. This sequence joins TRBV4-1 and TRBJ2-7; D call uncertain. CDR1 and CDR2 from the germline V gene are MGHRA and YSYEKL. V was clipped by 5 bases and J by 0 bases, with 14 bases between them. The CDR3 spans 15 residues.

The chain is built from TRBV9 and TRBJ2-1; D may be TRBD2 (6 bases). CDR1 is SGDLS and CDR2 is YYNGEE in the germline V gene. V dropped 5 bases and J dropped 9 bases, with 12 bases sitting between them. This CDR3 spans 12 amino acids. The CDR3 sequence: CASRGGTGEQFF. As DNA, the CDR3 is TGTGCCAGCAGGGGGGGTACTGGTGAGCAGTTCTTC.

This clone was seen only a few times. J is TRBJ2-1 and V is TRBV6-6; tentative D call: TRBD1 (5 bases). There are 13 residues in the CDR3. The ends were cut back, 10 bases at V and 1 base at J, with 11 bases in the middle. CDR1 MNHNY and CDR2 SVGAGI come from the germline V gene (reference sequence). CDR3 loop: CATSRDSYNEQFF. CDR3 bases: TGTGCCACCAGCAGGGATTCCTACAATGAGCAGTTCTTC.

The J gene is TRBJ2-7, the V gene TRBV6-5, with 8 bases that match TRBD2. This CDR3 is built from 15 residues. Germline-derived CDR1 and CDR2 are MNHEY and SVGAGI. V trimming: 3 bases; J trimming: 0 bases; junction bases outside the gene matches: 4. CDR3 nucleotide sequence: TGTGCCAGCAGTTATACGGGAGGGAGCTCCTACGAGCAGTACTTC. Translated: CASSYTGGSSYEQYF.

This clone was seen more than once but under ten times. The chain is built from TRBV11-2 and TRBJ2-7; 10 nucleotides line up with TRBD2. The germline CDR1 and CDR2 sequences are SGHAT and FQNNGV. V gave up 2 bases and J gave up 12 bases; unmatched junction bases: 13. The CDR3 runs 15 residues. The CDR3 reads CASSLLAGDLQQGYF. CDR3 nucleotide sequence: TGTGCCAGCAGCTTACTAGCGGGAGACCTCCAGCAGGGGTACTTC.

The rearrangement uses TRBV7-2 and TRBJ2-7, with D possibly TRBD1 on 5 matching bases. Per the germline V gene, CDR1 is SGHTA and CDR2 is FQGNSA. The CDR3 has 13 amino acids. V lost 3 bases and J lost 6, with 12 bases in between. CDR3 nucleotide sequence: TGTGCCAGCAGCTTTGGCCACCAGGGCGAGCAGTACTTC. Protein sequence: CASSFGHQGEQYF. The complete variable domain, with remaining parts taken from reference TRBV7-2 and TRBJ2-7, reads GAGVSQSPSNKVTEKGKDVELRCDPISGHTALYWYRQSLGQGLEFLIYFQGNSAPDKSGLPSDRFSAERTGGSVSTLTIQRTQQEDSAVYLCASSFGHQGEQYFGPGTRLTVT.

The genes are TRBV6-5 and TRBJ1-1; D uncertain. Trimming cost V 0 bases and J 5 bases, with 13 bases left between them. CDR1 is MNHEY, CDR2 SVGAGI, per germline. This CDR3 region has 15 residues. CDR3 sequence: CASSYSPGSGTEAFF. For the CDR3, the DNA is TGTGCCAGCAGTTACTCGCCGGGTAGCGGTACTGAAGCTTTCTTT.

The chain uses TRBV11-2 and TRBJ1-4; no definite D call. Germline values: CDR1 SGHAT, CDR2 FQNNGV. This CDR3 has 14 amino acids. Trimming stripped 0 bases from V and 4 bases from J, with 6 bases between. This chain's CDR3 is CASSLEAVNEKLFF. In DNA, the CDR3 is TGTGCCAGCAGCTTAGAGGCAGTTAATGAAAAACTGTTTTTT.

The rearrangement uses TRBV5-4 and TRBJ1-6; tentative D call: TRBD1 (6 bases). With 5 bases removed from V and 11 bases from J, the gap between germline ends came to 17 bases. The CDR3 covers 14 residues. CDR1 and CDR2 (germline): SGHNT, YYREEE (reference sequence). CDR3 region: CASSPTGDITPLHF. CDR3 DNA sequence: TGTGCCAGCAGTCCGACCGGGGACATCACACCCCTCCACTTT.

The genes are TRBV25-1 and TRBJ2-7, with 8 bases that match TRBD1. V shed 1 base and J 7 bases; nucleotides not matched to a gene: 12. Germline V gives CDR1 MGHDK, CDR2 SYGVNS. The CDR3 consists of 16 residues. The CDR3 region is CASSEFGQGERREQYF. CDR3 coding DNA: TGTGCCAGCAGTGAATTTGGACAGGGTGAACGAAGGGAGCAGTACTTC.

The genes are TRBV4-1 and TRBJ2-1, with TRBD1 matching over 9 bases. Germline-derived CDR1 and CDR2 are MGHRA and YSYEKL. This CDR3 has 17 amino acids. V dropped 3 bases and J dropped 6; count of bases not matched to a gene: 12. Written as DNA, the CDR3 is TGCGCCAGCAGCCAGCCAGGTTGGACAGGGGTGGTCAATGAGCAGTTCTTC. Amino acids: CASSQPGWTGVVNEQFF.

The chain combines TRBV4-1 with TRBJ2-7; 9 positions agree with TRBD2. In germline, CDR1 is MGHRA, CDR2 YSYEKL. V gave up 5 bases and J gave up 7 bases; unmatched junction bases: 6. The CDR3 sequence is 13 residues long. This CDR3 is CASSAGLAKEQYF. CDR3 DNA sequence: TGCGCCAGCAGCGCGGGACTAGCAAAGGAGCAGTACTTC.

The genes are TRBV5-5 and TRBJ1-1; 9 nucleotides line up with TRBD1. The CDR3 contains 15 residues. V was clipped by 4 bases and J by 4 bases; unmatched bases: 8. From germline, CDR1 is SGHKS and CDR2 YYEKEE (reference sequence). CDR3 DNA sequence: TGTGCCAGCAGCCGGGGACAGGGTGAGGGCACTGAAGCTTTCTTT. Residues: CASSRGQGEGTEAFF.

The chain joins TRBV7-3 to TRBJ1-2, with TRBD1 identical over 10 bases. V trimming: 4 bases; J trimming: 6 bases; junction bases outside the gene matches: 2. Germline CDR1 reads SGHTA; CDR2 reads FQGTGA. CDR3 size: 13 residues. CDR3 sequence reads: CASSYGQGDGYTF. The CDR3 bases are TGTGCCAGCAGCTATGGACAGGGGGATGGCTACACCTTC.

This clone was picked up one time. The chain employs TRBV14 and TRBJ2-1, with 7 nucleotides matching TRBD2. The germline CDR1 and CDR2 sequences are SGHDN and FVKESK. This CDR3 has 17 amino acids. The trim removed 4 bases at V and 0 bases at J, leaving 9 bases unmatched. The CDR3 DNA reads TGTGCCAGCAGCCTAAGGGCTAGCGGAAACTCCTACAATGAGCAGTTCTTC. Translating it yields CASSLRASGNSYNEQFF.

The chain is built from TRBV5-6 and TRBJ2-2; 8 positions agree with TRBD2. Germline V CDR1 and CDR2: SGHDT, YYEEEE. V lost 0 bases, J lost 7 bases, and 8 bases stayed unmatched. The CDR3 is 16 residues long. In DNA form, the CDR3 reads TGTGCCAGCAGCTTGGAAGCGGGAGAAATAGTCGGGGAGCTGTTTTTT. It specifies CASSLEAGEIVGELFF.

The chain uses TRBV5-6 and TRBJ1-1; D is unresolved. V dropped 0 bases and J dropped 9 bases, with 9 bases sitting between them. The CDR3 is 12 residues long. Germline V gene data show CDR1 as SGHDT and CDR2 as YYEEEE. CDR3 sequence (DNA): TGTGCCAGCAGCTTGGGCGGTCGCCAAGCTTTCTTT. It encodes CASSLGGRQAFF.

This clone was detected only once. The rearrangement links TRBV5-1 to TRBJ2-1; 8 bases match TRBD2. Germline CDR1 is SGHRS and CDR2 is YFSETQ. The length of the CDR3 is 15 residues. The V gene end was trimmed by 4 bases and the J gene end by 8 bases; junction bases not matched to a gene: 11. The CDR3 is CASSNSAGARDEQFF. The CDR3 nucleotides read TGCGCCAGCAGCAACTCAGCGGGGGCGAGGGATGAGCAGTTCTTC.